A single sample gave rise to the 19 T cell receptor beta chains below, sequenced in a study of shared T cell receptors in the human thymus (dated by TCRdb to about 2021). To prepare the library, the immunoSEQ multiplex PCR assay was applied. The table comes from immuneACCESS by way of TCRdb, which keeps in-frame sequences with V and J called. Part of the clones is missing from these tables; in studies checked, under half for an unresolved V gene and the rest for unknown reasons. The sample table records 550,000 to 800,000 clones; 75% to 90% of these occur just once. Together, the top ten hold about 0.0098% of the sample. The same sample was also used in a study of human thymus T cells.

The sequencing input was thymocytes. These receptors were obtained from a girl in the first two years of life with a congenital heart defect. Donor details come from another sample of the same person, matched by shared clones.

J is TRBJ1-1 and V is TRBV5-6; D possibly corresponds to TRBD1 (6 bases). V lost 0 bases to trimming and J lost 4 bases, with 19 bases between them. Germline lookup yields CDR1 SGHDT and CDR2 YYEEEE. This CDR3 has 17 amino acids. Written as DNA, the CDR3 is TGTGCCAGCAGCTTGGTCCCGGGACATTCCAGAGGCACTGAAGCTTTCTTT. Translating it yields CASSLVPGHSRGTEAFF.

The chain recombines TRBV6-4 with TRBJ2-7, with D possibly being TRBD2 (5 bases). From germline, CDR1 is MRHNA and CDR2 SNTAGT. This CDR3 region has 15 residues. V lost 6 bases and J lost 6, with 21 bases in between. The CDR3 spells CASRKYGEVTGEQYF. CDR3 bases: TGTGCCAGCAGGAAGTACGGGGAAGTAACGGGCGAGCAGTACTTC.

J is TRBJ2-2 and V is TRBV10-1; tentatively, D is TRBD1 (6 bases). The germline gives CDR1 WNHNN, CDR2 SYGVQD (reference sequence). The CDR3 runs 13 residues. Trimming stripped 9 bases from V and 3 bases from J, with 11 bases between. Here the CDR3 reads CARLDRDTGELFF. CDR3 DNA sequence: TGCGCCAGGTTGGACAGAGACACCGGGGAGCTGTTTTTT.

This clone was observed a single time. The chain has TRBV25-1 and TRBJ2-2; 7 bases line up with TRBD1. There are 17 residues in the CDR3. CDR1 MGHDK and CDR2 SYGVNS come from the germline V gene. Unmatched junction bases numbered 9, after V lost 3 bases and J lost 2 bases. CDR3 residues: CASSDPSGTVNTGELFF. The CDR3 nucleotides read TGTGCCAGCAGTGATCCATCCGGGACAGTCAACACCGGGGAGCTGTTTTTT.

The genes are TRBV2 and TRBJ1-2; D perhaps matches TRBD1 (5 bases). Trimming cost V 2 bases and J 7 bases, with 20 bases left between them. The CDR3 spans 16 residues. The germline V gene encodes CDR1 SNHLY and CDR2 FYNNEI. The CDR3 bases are TGTGCCAGCAGTGAATTGGACAACAAGGGCGAACGTGGCTACACCTTC. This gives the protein CASSELDNKGERGYTF.

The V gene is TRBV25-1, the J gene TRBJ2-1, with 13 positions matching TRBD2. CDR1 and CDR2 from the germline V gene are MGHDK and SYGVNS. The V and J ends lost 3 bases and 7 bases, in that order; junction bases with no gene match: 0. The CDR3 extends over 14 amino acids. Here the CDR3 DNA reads TGTGCCAGCAGTGAGACTAGCGGGGGGAATGAGCAGTTCTTC. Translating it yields CASSETSGGNEQFF.

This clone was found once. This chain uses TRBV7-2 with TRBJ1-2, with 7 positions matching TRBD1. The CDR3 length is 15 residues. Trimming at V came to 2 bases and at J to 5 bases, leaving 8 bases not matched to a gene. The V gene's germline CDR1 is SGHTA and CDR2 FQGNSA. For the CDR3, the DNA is TGTGCCAGCAGCTTACGTAGACAGGGTTCTTATGGCTACACCTTC. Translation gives CASSLRRQGSYGYTF.

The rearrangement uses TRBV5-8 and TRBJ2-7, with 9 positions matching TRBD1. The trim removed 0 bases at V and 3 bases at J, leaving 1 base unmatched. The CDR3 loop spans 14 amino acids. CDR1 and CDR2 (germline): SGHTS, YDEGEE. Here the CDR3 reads CASSLVTGGYEQYF. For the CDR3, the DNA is TGTGCCAGCAGCTTGGTGACAGGGGGCTACGAGCAGTACTTC.

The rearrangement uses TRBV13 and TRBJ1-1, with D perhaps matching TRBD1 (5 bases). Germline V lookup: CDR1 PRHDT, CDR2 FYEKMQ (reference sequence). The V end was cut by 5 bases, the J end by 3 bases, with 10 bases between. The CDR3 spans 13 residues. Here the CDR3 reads CASSPRGHTEAFF. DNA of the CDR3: TGTGCCAGCAGCCCAAGGGGCCACACTGAAGCTTTCTTT.

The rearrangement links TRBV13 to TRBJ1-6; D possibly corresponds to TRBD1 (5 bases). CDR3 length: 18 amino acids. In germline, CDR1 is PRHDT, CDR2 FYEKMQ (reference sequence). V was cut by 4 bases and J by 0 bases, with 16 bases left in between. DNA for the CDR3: TGTGCCAGCAGCTCCTCGGACACAAAGGACTCCTATAATTCACCCCTCCACTTT. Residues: CASSSSDTKDSYNSPLHF. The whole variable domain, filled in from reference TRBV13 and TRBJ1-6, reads AAGVIQSPRHLIKEKRETATLKCYPIPRHDTVYWYQQGPGQDPQFLISFYEKMQSDKGSIPDRFSAQQFSDYHSELNMSSLELGDSALYFCASSSSDTKDSYNSPLHFGNGTRLTVT.

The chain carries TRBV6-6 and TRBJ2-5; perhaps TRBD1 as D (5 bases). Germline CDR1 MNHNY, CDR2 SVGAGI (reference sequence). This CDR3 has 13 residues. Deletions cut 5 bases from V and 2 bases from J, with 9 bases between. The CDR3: CASSPAGQETQYF. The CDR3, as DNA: TGTGCCAGCAGTCCAGCAGGGCAAGAGACCCAGTACTTC.

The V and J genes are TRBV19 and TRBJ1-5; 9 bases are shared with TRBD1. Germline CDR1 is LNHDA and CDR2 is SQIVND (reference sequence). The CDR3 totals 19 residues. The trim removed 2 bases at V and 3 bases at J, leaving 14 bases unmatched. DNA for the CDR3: TGTGCCAGTAGTATACCGCCCCTCCCGGGACAGGGAACCAATCAGCCCCAGCATTTT. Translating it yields CASSIPPLPGQGTNQPQHF. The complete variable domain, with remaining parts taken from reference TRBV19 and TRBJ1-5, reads DGGITQSPKYLFRKEGQNVTLSCEQNLNHDAMYWYRQDPGQGLRLIYYSQIVNDFQKGDIAEGYSVSREKKESFPLTVTSAQKNPTAFYLCASSIPPLPGQGTNQPQHFGDGTRLSIL.

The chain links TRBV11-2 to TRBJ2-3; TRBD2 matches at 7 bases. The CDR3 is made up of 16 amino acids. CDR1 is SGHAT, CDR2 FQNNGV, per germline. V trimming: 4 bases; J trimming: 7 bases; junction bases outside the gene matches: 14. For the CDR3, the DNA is TGTGCCAGCAGCTGGGGGGAGGGAGGGTTCAAGAATACGCAGTATTTT. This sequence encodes CASSWGEGGFKNTQYF.

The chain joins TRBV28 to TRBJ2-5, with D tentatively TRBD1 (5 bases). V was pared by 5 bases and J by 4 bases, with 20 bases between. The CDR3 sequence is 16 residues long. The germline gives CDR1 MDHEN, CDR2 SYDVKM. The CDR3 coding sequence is TGTGCCAGCAGTCATATGCCCCGTCTCCAGGGAGAGACCCAGTACTTC. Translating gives CASSHMPRLQGETQYF.

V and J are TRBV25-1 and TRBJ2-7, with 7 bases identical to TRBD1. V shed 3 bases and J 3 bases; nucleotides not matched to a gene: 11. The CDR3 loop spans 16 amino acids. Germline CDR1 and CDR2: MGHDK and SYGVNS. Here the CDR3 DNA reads TGTGCCAGCAGTGAGACTCTGGGGACAGAACACTACGAGCAGTACTTC. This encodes CASSETLGTEHYEQYF.

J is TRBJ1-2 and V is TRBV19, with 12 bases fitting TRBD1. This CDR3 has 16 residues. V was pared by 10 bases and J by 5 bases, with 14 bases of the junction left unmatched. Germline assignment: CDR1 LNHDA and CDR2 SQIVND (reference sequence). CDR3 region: CATKTGQGAYFYGYTF. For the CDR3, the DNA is TGTGCCACAAAGACGGGACAGGGGGCCTACTTTTATGGCTACACCTTC.

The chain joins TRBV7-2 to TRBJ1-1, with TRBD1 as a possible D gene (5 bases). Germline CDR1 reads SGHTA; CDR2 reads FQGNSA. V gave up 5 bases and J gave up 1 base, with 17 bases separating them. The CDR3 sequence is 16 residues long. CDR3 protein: CASSLGTAWTNTEAFF. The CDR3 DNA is TGTGCCAGCAGCCTAGGGACTGCTTGGACGAACACTGAAGCTTTCTTT.

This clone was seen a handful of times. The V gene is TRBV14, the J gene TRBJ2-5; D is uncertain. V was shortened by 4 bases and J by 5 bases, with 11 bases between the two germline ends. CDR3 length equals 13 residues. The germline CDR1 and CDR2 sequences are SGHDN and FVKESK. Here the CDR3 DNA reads TGTGCCAGCAGCCTCGAAACCTACGAGACCCAGTACTTC. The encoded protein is CASSLETYETQYF.

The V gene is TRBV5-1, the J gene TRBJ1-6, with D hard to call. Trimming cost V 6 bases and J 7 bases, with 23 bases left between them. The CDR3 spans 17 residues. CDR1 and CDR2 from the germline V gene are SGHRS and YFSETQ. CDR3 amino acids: CASNQTNGLDENSPLHF. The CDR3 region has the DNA TGCGCCAGCAATCAGACGAATGGACTCGACGAGAATTCACCCCTCCACTTT.